This passage covers 7 T cell receptor beta chains from one sample sequenced in a study of shared clonotypes between healthy human individuals. Only in-frame clones appear in the TCRdb table, and some are missing; sequencing was by immunoSEQ multiplex PCR. The sample records 400,000 to 550,000 clones, 79% being singletons. What was sequenced was PBMCs. The receptors were sampled from a woman aged 35 to 49 in good health. Some clones in this sample may be carry-over from other donors' samples.

This clone was detected once. The chain has TRBV5-1 and TRBJ2-1, with D unclear. CDR3 length equals 15 residues. The germline CDR1 and CDR2 sequences are SGHRS and YFSETQ. Trimming left V 0 bases short and J 2 bases short, with 9 bases between. CDR3 protein: CASSLGWSTYNEQFF. CDR3 sequence (DNA): TGCGCCAGCAGCTTGGGGTGGTCTACCTACAATGAGCAGTTCTTC. The entire variable domain, with the rest obtained from reference TRBV5-1 and TRBJ2-1, is as follows: KAGVTQTPRYLIKTRGQQVTLSCSPISGHRSVSWYQQTPGQGLQFLFEYFSETQRNKGNFPGRFSGRQFSNSRSEMNVSTLELGDSALYLCASSLGWSTYNEQFFGPGTRLTVL.

Worth noting for this clone: At one end, the junction sequence differs from germline, possibly due to a read error. This sample also contains other DNA sequences that code for the same CDR3. In DNA form, the CDR3 reads TGTGCCAGCAGTGTACGCCAGGGAGCTGAAGCCTTCTTT. It codes for CASSVRQGAEAFF. This chain uses TRBV6-4 with TRBJ1-1; D is perhaps TRBD1 (5 bases). CDR1 is MRHNA, CDR2 SNTAGT, per germline. The CDR3 is 13 residues long.

V is TRBV5-5 and J is TRBJ1-4; TRBD1 aligns across 12 bases. Per germline, CDR1 SGHKS and CDR2 YYEKEE (reference sequence). With V trimmed by 3 bases and J by 7 bases, 16 bases remained unmatched. The CDR3 length is 19 residues. The CDR3 DNA follows: TGTGCCAGCAGCTCCACGGGTGGGACAGGGGGCAGGTTGGGTGAAAAACTGTTTTTT. It specifies CASSSTGGTGGRLGEKLFF.

This clone showed up just a few times. This chain links TRBV7-2 with TRBJ1-2; the D gene is possibly TRBD1 (6 bases). This CDR3 contains 17 residues. V lost 2 bases and J 4 bases, leaving 20 bases between the germline ends. Germline CDR1 SGHTA, CDR2 FQGNSA. The CDR3 DNA follows: TGTGCCAGCAGCTTAAGATACCCGGAGGGGGGAATCTATGGCTACACCTTC. Translation: CASSLRYPEGGIYGYTF.

The gene calls are TRBV6-6 and TRBJ1-1, with 7 bases matching TRBD1. CDR1 is MNHNY, CDR2 SVGAGI, per germline (reference sequence). V was pared by 6 bases and J by 10 bases, with 11 bases of the junction left unmatched. This CDR3 is 13 amino acids long. CDR3: CASSGGQSPTAFF. The CDR3, as DNA: TGTGCCAGCAGCGGGGGACAGAGCCCGACAGCTTTCTTT.

This chain connects TRBV7-9 to TRBJ1-4, with D perhaps matching TRBD1 (6 bases). The CDR3 spans 15 residues. Germline-derived CDR1 and CDR2 are SEHNR and FQNEAQ (reference sequence). V lost 1 base to trimming and J lost 8 bases, with 14 bases between them. CDR3 DNA sequence: TGTGCCAGCAGCTTAGATGGGACATACCCAGAAAAACTGTTTTTT. It translates to CASSLDGTYPEKLFF.

This clone appeared a single time. This specimen includes other DNA sequences encoding the same CDR3. The chain combines TRBV6-5 with TRBJ2-1, with a tentative D call TRBD2 (5 bases). Trimming removed 4 bases at V and 0 bases at J, with 7 bases between. This CDR3 region has 14 residues. Germline loops: CDR1 MNHEY, CDR2 SVGAGI. CDR3: CASSSGSSYNEQFF. The DNA for the CDR3 is TGTGCCAGCAGTTCGGGGAGCTCCTACAATGAGCAGTTCTTC.